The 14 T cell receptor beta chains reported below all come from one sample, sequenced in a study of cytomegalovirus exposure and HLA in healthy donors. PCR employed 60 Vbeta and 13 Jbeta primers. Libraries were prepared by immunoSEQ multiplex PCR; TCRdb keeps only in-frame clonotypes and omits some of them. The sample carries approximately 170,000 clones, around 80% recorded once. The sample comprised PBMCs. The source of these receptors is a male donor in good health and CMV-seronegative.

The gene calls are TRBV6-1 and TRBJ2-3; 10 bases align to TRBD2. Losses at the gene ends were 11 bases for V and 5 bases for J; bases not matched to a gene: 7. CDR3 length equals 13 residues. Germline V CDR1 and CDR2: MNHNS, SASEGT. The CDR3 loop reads CAVERGGGDTQYF. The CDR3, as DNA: TGTGCCGTTGAGCGGGGGGGAGGAGATACGCAGTATTTT.

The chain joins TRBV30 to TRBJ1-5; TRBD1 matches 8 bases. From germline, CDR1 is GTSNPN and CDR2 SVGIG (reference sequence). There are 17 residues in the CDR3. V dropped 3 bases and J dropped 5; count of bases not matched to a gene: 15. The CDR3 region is CAWRSGTGREGYQPQHF. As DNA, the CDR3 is TGTGCCTGGAGATCCGGGACAGGCCGCGAGGGCTATCAGCCCCAGCATTTT.

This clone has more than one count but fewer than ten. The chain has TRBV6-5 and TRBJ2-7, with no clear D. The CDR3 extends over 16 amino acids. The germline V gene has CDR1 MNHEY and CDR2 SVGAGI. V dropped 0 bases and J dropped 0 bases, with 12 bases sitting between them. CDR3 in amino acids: CASSYSDRYSSYEQYF. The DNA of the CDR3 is TGTGCCAGCAGTTACTCGGATAGGTACAGCTCCTACGAGCAGTACTTC.

CDR3 sequence (DNA): TGTGCCAGCTCACCCTTCCAGGGGAATCAGCCCCAGCATTTT. It yields the protein CASSPFQGNQPQHF. The chain is built from TRBV18 and TRBJ1-5; D possibly corresponds to TRBD1 (6 bases). CDR3 length: 14 amino acids. Germline CDR1 and CDR2: KGHSH and LQKENI. With 3 bases removed from V and 4 bases from J, the gap between germline ends came to 10 bases.

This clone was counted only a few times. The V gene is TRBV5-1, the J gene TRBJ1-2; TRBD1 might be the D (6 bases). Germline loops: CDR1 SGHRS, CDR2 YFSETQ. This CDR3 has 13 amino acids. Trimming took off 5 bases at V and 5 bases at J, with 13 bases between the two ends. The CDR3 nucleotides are TGCGCCAGCAGAGGTTCAGGGGCGTATGGCTACACCTTC. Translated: CASRGSGAYGYTF.

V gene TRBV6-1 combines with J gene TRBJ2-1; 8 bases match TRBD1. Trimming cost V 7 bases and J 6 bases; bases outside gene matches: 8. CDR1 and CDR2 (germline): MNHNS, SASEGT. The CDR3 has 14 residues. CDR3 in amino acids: CASNPTGVGNEQFF. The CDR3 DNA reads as TGTGCCAGCAACCCGACAGGGGTGGGCAATGAGCAGTTCTTC.

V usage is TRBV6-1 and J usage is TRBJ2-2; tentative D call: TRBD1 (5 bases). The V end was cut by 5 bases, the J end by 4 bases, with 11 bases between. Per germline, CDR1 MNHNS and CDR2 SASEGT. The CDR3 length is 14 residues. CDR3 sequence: CASSQGPITGELFF. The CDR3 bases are TGTGCCAGCAGTCAGGGCCCCATCACCGGGGAGCTGTTTTTT.

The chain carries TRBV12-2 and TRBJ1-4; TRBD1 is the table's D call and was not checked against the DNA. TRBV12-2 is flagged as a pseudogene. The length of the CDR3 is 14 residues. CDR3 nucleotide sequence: TGTGCAAGTCGCTTAAACAGACAGTCTGAAAAACTGTTTTTT. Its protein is CASRLNRQSEKLFF.

CDR3 loop: CASSAGDSTDTQYF. Here the CDR3 DNA reads TGTGCCAGCAGTGCGGGAGACAGCACAGATACGCAGTATTTT. The gene calls are TRBV6-4 and TRBJ2-3; TRBD2 is a possible D gene (6 bases). Trimming removed 4 bases from V and 0 bases from J, with 8 bases in between. Germline CDR1 and CDR2: MRHNA and SNTAGT. CDR3 length: 14 residues.

The CDR3 spells CASSKQGADSDTQYF. The CDR3 DNA is TGTGCCAGCAGTAAACAGGGGGCTGACTCAGATACGCAGTATTTT. The chain links TRBV6-5 to TRBJ2-3; TRBD1 agrees at 9 bases. The V segment lost 5 bases and the J segment 4 bases; nucleotides outside the gene matches: 7. The CDR3 length is 15 residues. CDR1 and CDR2 from the germline V gene are MNHEY and SVGAGI.

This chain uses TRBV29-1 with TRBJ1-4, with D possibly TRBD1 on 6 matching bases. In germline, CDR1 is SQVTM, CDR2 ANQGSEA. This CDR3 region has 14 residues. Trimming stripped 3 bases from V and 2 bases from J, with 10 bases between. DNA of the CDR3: TGCAGCGTTGATTTTGGGGGCACTAATGAAAAACTGTTTTTT. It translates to CSVDFGGTNEKLFF.

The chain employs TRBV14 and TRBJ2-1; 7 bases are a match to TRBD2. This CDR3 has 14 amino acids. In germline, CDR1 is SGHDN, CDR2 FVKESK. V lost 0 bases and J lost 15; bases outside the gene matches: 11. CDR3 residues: CASSQDLGSSGTFF. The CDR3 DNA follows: TGTGCCAGCAGCCAAGATTTGGGTAGCAGCGGGACGTTCTTC.

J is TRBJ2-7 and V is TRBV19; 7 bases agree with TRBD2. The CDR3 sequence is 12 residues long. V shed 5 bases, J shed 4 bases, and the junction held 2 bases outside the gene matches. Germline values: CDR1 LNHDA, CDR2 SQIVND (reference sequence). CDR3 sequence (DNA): TGTGCCAGTAGTGGGGGAGGGTACGAGCAGTACTTC. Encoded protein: CASSGGGYEQYF.

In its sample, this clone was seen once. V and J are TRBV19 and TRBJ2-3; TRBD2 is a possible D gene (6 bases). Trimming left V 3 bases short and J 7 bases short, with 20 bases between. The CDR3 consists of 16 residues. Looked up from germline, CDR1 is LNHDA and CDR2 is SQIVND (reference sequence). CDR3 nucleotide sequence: TGTGCCAGTAGTATTTCGGCGGGAACCCCCCGCCATACGCAGTATTTT. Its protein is CASSISAGTPRHTQYF.